This is a list of T cell receptor beta chains from one sample in a study of shared clonotypes between healthy human individuals. Profiled with immunoSEQ multiplex PCR; TCRdb holds only in-frame clones, not every one. The data contain 2 million to 2.5 million clones, about 92% of them seen just once; the ten biggest clones take up 0.39%. The sequencing sample was made of naive CD4+ T cells from PBMCs. These receptors were taken from a man aged 18 to 35 in good health. Some clones in this sample may be carry-over from other donors' samples. CDR3s include the opening cysteine and the closing phenylalanine or tryptophan. Each record gives: V gene, J gene, D gene, clone size, CDR3 DNA, CDR3 protein. D genes are given only for firm matches. Clone size is shown for a subset of rows, as once, few, many or a class of expanded clone.

TRBV15	TRBJ2-7	-	-	TGTGCCACCAGCAGAGAGGGGGTTTACGAGCAGTACTTC	CATSREGVYEQYF
TRBV5-6	TRBJ1-1	-	-	TGTGCCAGCAGCTTGGGGCAGGGGAGGGCTGAAGCTTTCTTT	CASSLGQGRAEAFF
TRBV14	TRBJ2-2	TRBD1	-	TGTGCCAGCAGCCAAGGGGACAGGGGGAACACCGGGGAGCTGTTTTTT	CASSQGDRGNTGELFF
TRBV28	TRBJ2-1	-	once	TGTGCCAGCCACTCCATTCGTGATGAGCAGTTCTTC	CASHSIRDEQFF
TRBV6-6	TRBJ2-3	-	-	TGTGCCAGCAGTTACCCAACAGGGGGGGGCACAGATACGCAGTATTTT	CASSYPTGGGTDTQYF
TRBV6-1	TRBJ2-7	TRBD1	-	TGTGCCAGCAGAAGCCGGACAGGGGCATACGAGCAGTACTTC	CASRSRTGAYEQYF
TRBV29-1	TRBJ2-3	-	-	TGCAGCGTTGATGTGGCCACAGATACGCAGTATTTT	CSVDVATDTQYF
TRBV6-6	TRBJ2-5	-	-	TGTGCCAGCAGTTACGCGGGTGCTGGGGAGACCCAGTACTTC	CASSYAGAGETQYF
TRBV4-1	TRBJ1-4	-	-	TGCGCCAGCACCCAACCAAACCCGGCCAAGAGAACGTCAACTAATGAAAAACTGTTTTTT	CASTQPNPAKRTSTNEKLFF
TRBV7-2	TRBJ2-5	TRBD2	-	TGTGCCAGCAGCTTAGAAGCGGGAGCGGGGCAAGAGACCCAGTACTTC	CASSLEAGAGQETQYF
TRBV7-3	TRBJ1-3	TRBD1	-	TGTGCCAGCAGCTTCGACAGGGGCCCTGGAAACACCATATATTTT	CASSFDRGPGNTIYF
TRBV30	TRBJ1-5	TRBD1	-	TGTGCCTGGAATACCGGGACAGCCGGGGGTCAGCCCCAGCATTTT	CAWNTGTAGGQPQHF
TRBV7-9	TRBJ2-5	TRBD2	few	TGTGCCAGCAGCCCTAGCGGGAGGGCAGGAGAGACCCAGTACTTC	CASSPSGRAGETQYF
TRBV5-1	TRBJ1-5	TRBD1	-	TGCGCCAGCAGCATCGGGACAGCGGAACACTATAGCAATCAGCCCCAGCATTTT	CASSIGTAEHYSNQPQHF
TRBV9	TRBJ2-1	TRBD2	-	TGTGCCAGCAGCGTAGCGGGGACTATAAACAATGAGCAGTTCTTC	CASSVAGTINNEQFF
TRBV5-5	TRBJ1-4	-	once	TGTGCCAGCAGGCCCGGAACTACTGAAAAACTGTTTTTT	CASRPGTTEKLFF
TRBV4-3	TRBJ1-3	-	-	TGCGCCAGCAGCCAAGCAGGGACAACTGGAAACACCATATATTTT	CASSQAGTTGNTIYF
TRBV28	TRBJ2-3	-	-	TGTGCCAGCACCCGATCGGGCGGCACAGATACGCAGTATTTT	CASTRSGGTDTQYF
TRBV5-7	TRBJ2-7	TRBD2	-	TGTGCCAGCAGCTCGGGACTAGCGGGCCCCTACGAGCAGTACTTC	CASSSGLAGPYEQYF
TRBV19	TRBJ2-4	-	once	TGTGCCAGTAGCATACAGGGCTACATTCAGTACTTC	CASSIQGYIQYF
TRBV19	TRBJ1-1	TRBD1	-	TGTGCCAGTACCCCTCCACCCGATCGGGACAGGACACGTGAAGCTTTCTTT	CASTPPPDRDRTREAFF
TRBV28	TRBJ2-4	-	-	TGTGCCAGCAGTTTATCAGGACTAGCCAAAAACATTCAGTACTTC	CASSLSGLAKNIQYF
TRBV10-3	TRBJ2-6	-	-	TGTGCCATCAGTGAGAAGGCAGCTGGGGCCAACGTCCTGACTTTC	CAISEKAAGANVLTF